This TCR beta chain comes out of a study of blood T cells in healthy people across ages. A second PCR of about 7 to 12 cycles used a sample-barcoded 5' primer and a J-beta primer mix. TCRdb recomputed calls from the 5' RACE reads with MiXCR, one row per CDR3 protein. Among 1.8 million or so distinct CDR3 sequences listed, more than 35% were seen once. Individuals who donated were healthy Caucasians from Russia aged about 6 to 90. The CDR3 runs 15 residues. CDR1 and CDR2 from the germline V gene are KGHDR and SFDVKD. V lost 3 bases, J lost 4 bases, and 7 bases stayed unmatched. The rearrangement links TRBV24-1 to TRBJ1-2; 7 bases fit TRBD1. The TCR comes from a human donor in good health. The sequenced material came from blood. This CDR3 is CATSDESKGAYGYTF. The CDR3 DNA is TGTGCCACCAGTGATGAGAGCAAGGGGGCCTATGGCTACACCTTC.